A selection of T cell receptor beta chains follows, all from one sample in a study of shared clonotypes between healthy human individuals. Only in-frame clones appear in the TCRdb table, and some are missing; sequencing was by immunoSEQ multiplex PCR. The top ten hold less than 0.25% of the sample, which has under 1 million clones, around 96% seen once. The source material was naive CD8+ T cells sorted from blood. The receptor set was obtained from a man younger than 45 in good health. CDR3s include the opening cysteine and the closing phenylalanine or tryptophan.

j_call: TRBJ1-4; v_call: TRBV30; cdr3_aa: CAWSVAGIEKLFF
j_call: TRBJ2-2; v_call: TRBV7-8; cdr3_aa: CASSYGQGRTGELFF
j_call: TRBJ2-3; v_call: TRBV11-2; cdr3_aa: CASSSIIDRAGGTDTQYF
j_call: TRBJ2-6; v_call: TRBV6-5; cdr3_aa: CASSWGSGANVLTF
j_call: TRBJ2-3; v_call: TRBV9; cdr3_aa: CASSGTRNTDTQYF
j_call: TRBJ2-7; v_call: TRBV7-3; cdr3_aa: CASSTLGASSYEQYF
j_call: TRBJ2-7; v_call: TRBV19; cdr3_aa: CASSITGGEQYF
j_call: TRBJ2-7; v_call: TRBV28; cdr3_aa: CASAITGTGFPYEQYF
j_call: TRBJ2-7; v_call: TRBV27; cdr3_aa: CASSATGGREQYF
j_call: TRBJ2-1; v_call: TRBV30; cdr3_aa: CAWSVVVRLAGGSDEQFF
j_call: TRBJ2-1; v_call: TRBV2; cdr3_aa: CASSGGGEQFF
j_call: TRBJ2-5; v_call: TRBV4-1; cdr3_aa: CASSQASGVQETQYF
j_call: TRBJ2-1; v_call: TRBV4-1; cdr3_aa: CASSPERTYHNEQFF
j_call: TRBJ2-5; v_call: TRBV5-6; cdr3_aa: CAGGAAGGPETQYF
j_call: TRBJ2-1; v_call: TRBV7-3; cdr3_aa: CASSSIHRGAGADNEQFF
j_call: TRBJ2-7; v_call: TRBV27; cdr3_aa: CASSLSAVLMGTSGTYEQYF
j_call: TRBJ2-7; v_call: TRBV11-2; cdr3_aa: CASSPLLVDYSYEQYF
j_call: TRBJ2-7; v_call: TRBV28; cdr3_aa: CASRQHRASYEQYF
j_call: TRBJ2-7; v_call: TRBV29-1; cdr3_aa: CSVETGGEVSSYEQYF
j_call: TRBJ1-3; v_call: TRBV5-4; cdr3_aa: CASSPGTDGNTIYF
j_call: TRBJ2-1; v_call: TRBV7-9; cdr3_aa: CASSFRPSGKERDEQFF
j_call: TRBJ1-3; v_call: TRBV4-3; cdr3_aa: CASSQESYSRSGNTIYF
j_call: TRBJ2-7; v_call: TRBV29-1; cdr3_aa: CSVEWVREQYF
j_call: TRBJ1-2; v_call: TRBV2; cdr3_aa: CASPEGAGSYTF
j_call: TRBJ2-3; v_call: TRBV9; cdr3_aa: CASSHKREASTDTQYF
j_call: TRBJ1-5; v_call: TRBV20-1; cdr3_aa: CSARRDQPQHF
j_call: TRBJ2-7; v_call: TRBV6-1; cdr3_aa: CASSEAPPAWSHF
j_call: TRBJ2-7; v_call: TRBV6-5; cdr3_aa: CASSYGTGNEQYF
j_call: TRBJ2-1; v_call: TRBV13; cdr3_aa: CASSLQGSYNEQFF
j_call: TRBJ2-7; v_call: TRBV11-3; cdr3_aa: CASSPGHTYEQYF
j_call: TRBJ1-5; v_call: TRBV4-3; cdr3_aa: CASSQGLRTDNQPQHF
j_call: TRBJ2-7; v_call: TRBV5-1; cdr3_aa: CASSLAPGQGYEQYF
j_call: TRBJ1-2; v_call: TRBV5-6; cdr3_aa: CASSSGTGLNYGYTF
j_call: TRBJ2-7; v_call: TRBV5-1; cdr3_aa: CASSVGQGLYEQYF
j_call: TRBJ2-7; v_call: TRBV9; cdr3_aa: CASSVAATSYEQYF